What follows are 13 T cell receptor beta chains derived from one specimen sequenced in a study of low-dose radiotherapy and immunotherapy resistance in tumors. Covering alpha and beta chains, TRAV- and TRBV-specific primers were used for the first-strand cDNA. PCR amplification of the TCRs was performed with Phusion for 20 to 25 PCR cycles, and it relied on a constant-region primer together with a V-primer adapter. In TCRdb, the reads were re-called with MiXCR into one record per CDR3 protein. The table includes around 100,000 distinct CDR3 sequences, 20% to 25% detected once. The time point denotes: after trial treatment. Treatment noted: LDRT plus nivolumab, ipilimumab, low-dose cyclophosphamide and aspirin (RACIN trial). Sequencing used PBMCs, obtained after low-dose radiotherapy plus immunotherapy. The receptors were gathered from a female donor with ovarian cancer.

This clonotype was seen at least ten times. The J gene is TRBJ1-6, the V gene TRBV2; D is possibly TRBD1 (6 bases). Looked up from germline, CDR1 is SNHLY and CDR2 is FYNNEI. V lost 1 base to trimming and J lost 6 bases, with 7 bases between them. The CDR3 is 14 amino acids. The DNA of the CDR3 is TGTGCCAGCAGTGAAGTCAGGGGTAATTCACCCCTCCACTTT. Amino acid sequence: CASSEVRGNSPLHF. The entire variable domain, with the rest obtained from reference TRBV2 and TRBJ1-6, is as follows: EPEVTQTPSHQVTQMGQEVILRCVPISNHLYFYWYRQILGQKVEFLVSFYNNEISEKSEIFDDQFSVERPDGSNFTLKIRSTKLEDSAMYFCASSEVRGNSPLHFGNGTRLTVT.

In its sample, this clonotype was seen many times. The gene calls are TRBV10-2 and TRBJ2-7, with D perhaps matching TRBD2 (6 bases). Deletions cut 0 bases from V and 6 bases from J, with 21 bases between. CDR1 is WSHSY, CDR2 SAAADI, per germline. This CDR3 has 17 residues. CDR3 region: CASSESTMAGGASEQYF. CDR3 bases: TGCGCCAGCAGTGAGTCGACAATGGCAGGAGGGGCCAGCGAGCAGTACTTC.

The table lists this clonotype with many counts. V and J are TRBV5-1 and TRBJ1-5, with 11 bases matching TRBD1. The CDR3 loop spans 15 amino acids. Germline trimming cut 0 bases from V and 5 bases from J; bases unmatched to any gene: 1. Germline V gene data show CDR1 as SGHRS and CDR2 as YFSETQ. CDR3 region: CASSLEGQGDQPQHF. CDR3 in DNA: TGCGCCAGCAGCTTGGAGGGACAGGGGGATCAGCCCCAGCATTTT. Full variable domain (remainder filled in from reference TRBV5-1 and TRBJ1-5): KAGVTQTPRYLIKTRGQQVTLSCSPISGHRSVSWYQQTPGQGLQFLFEYFSETQRNKGNFPGRFSGRQFSNSRSEMNVSTLELGDSALYLCASSLEGQGDQPQHFGDGTRLSIL.

This clonotype has ten or more counts. The genes are TRBV12-3 or TRBV12-4 and TRBJ2-1; 7 bases map to TRBD2. Trimming at V came to 2 bases and at J to 2 bases, leaving 9 bases not matched to a gene. This CDR3 is 17 amino acids long. Written as DNA, the CDR3 is TGTGCCAGCAGTTTATATTGGGGGGGGGGTGCCTACAATGAGCAGTTCTTC. This translates into CASSLYWGGGAYNEQFF.

In the case of this clonotype: This likely traces to a read error, being one base from a far larger clone. The V gene is TRBV6-1, the J gene TRBJ2-1, with a possible D match to TRBD2 (5 bases). Looked up from germline, CDR1 is MNHNS and CDR2 is SASEGT. CDR3 length equals 15 residues. CDR3 residues: CASSYVKVGADEQSF. CDR3 DNA sequence: TGTGCCAGCAGTTACGTCAAGGTGGGAGCGGATGAGCAGTCCTTC.

This clonotype was observed many times. The CDR3: CASSQDRGLVEQYF. The CDR3 nucleotides read TGTGCCAGCAGCCAGGACAGGGGGCTCGTTGAGCAGTACTTC. The J gene is TRBJ2-7, the V gene TRBV14, with TRBD1 matching 11 bases. Germline CDR1 reads SGHDN; CDR2 reads FVKESK. The CDR3 extends over 14 amino acids. V lost 3 bases to trimming and J lost 7 bases; unmatched junction nucleotides: 5.

This clonotype appeared once. The chain joins TRBV18 to TRBJ2-3; 9 nucleotides line up with TRBD2. In germline, CDR1 is KGHSH, CDR2 LQKENI. The trim removed 2 bases at V and 4 bases at J, leaving 4 bases unmatched. This CDR3 has 15 amino acids. The DNA for the CDR3 is TGTGCCAGCTCACCATGGACTAGCGCCTCAGATACGCAGTATTTT. Its translation is CASSPWTSASDTQYF.

This clonotype was seen repeatedly, ten times or more. CDR3 in amino acids: CASSLGQERTQPQHF. The DNA of the CDR3 is TGTGCCAGCAGTTTGGGACAGGAAAGGACTCAGCCCCAGCATTTT. The chain is built from TRBV28 and TRBJ1-5, with TRBD1 matching 8 bases. The CDR3 contains 15 residues. J lost 6 bases, V lost 3 bases, and 7 bases had no gene match. The germline gives CDR1 MDHEN, CDR2 SYDVKM.

This clonotype came up many times. The chain carries TRBV7-2 and TRBJ2-2, with TRBD1 matching over 9 bases. The CDR3 has 18 residues. Losses at the gene ends were 5 bases for V and 6 bases for J; bases not matched to a gene: 16. In germline, CDR1 is SGHTA, CDR2 FQGNSA. Here the CDR3 reads CASSPRPTGGASPGELFF. Written as DNA, the CDR3 is TGTGCCAGCAGCCCCCGCCCCACAGGGGGCGCTAGTCCCGGGGAGCTGTTTTTT. The full variable domain, in which reference TRBV7-2 and TRBJ2-2 provide the parts outside the CDR3, is GAGVSQSPSNKVTEKGKDVELRCDPISGHTALYWYRQSLGQGLEFLIYFQGNSAPDKSGLPSDRFSAERTGGSVSTLTIQRTQQEDSAVYLCASSPRPTGGASPGELFFGEGSRLTVL.

A word on this clonotype: A single base separates this from a much larger clone, so it may be a read error. The V gene is TRBV13, the J gene TRBJ2-3, with 8 bases identical to TRBD1. Germline-derived CDR1 and CDR2 are PRHDT and FYEKMQ (reference sequence). The trim removed 7 bases at V and 5 bases at J, leaving 8 bases unmatched. This CDR3 comprises 14 residues. The CDR3 region is CASISRGLGDTQYF. The CDR3 nucleotides read TGTGCCAGCATCTCCAGGGGGCTTGGAGATACGCAGTATTTT.

The chain recombines TRBV19 with TRBJ2-5, with 8 bases lining up with TRBD2. After removal of 6 bases from V and 5 bases from J, the junction contained 5 bases not matched to a gene. This CDR3 has 13 amino acids. The germline CDR1 and CDR2 sequences are LNHDA and SQIVND (reference sequence). In DNA, the CDR3 is TGTGCCAGTAGAAGGGGACTAGAGGAGACCCAGTACTTC. This gives the protein CASRRGLEETQYF.

This clonotype has ten or more counts. The rearrangement links TRBV28 to TRBJ1-3, with D uncertain. Per germline, CDR1 MDHEN and CDR2 SYDVKM. The CDR3 spans 15 residues. With 3 bases removed from V and 2 bases from J, the gap between germline ends came to 11 bases. CDR3 sequence: CASSLPRGTGNTIYF. The CDR3, as DNA: TGTGCCAGCAGTTTGCCCCGGGGTACTGGAAACACCATATATTTT.

The table lists this clonotype with many counts. The chain carries TRBV29-1 and TRBJ2-4; a possible D gene is TRBD1 (6 bases). The CDR3 sequence is 13 residues long. The germline CDR1 and CDR2 sequences are SQVTM and ANQGSEA. Trimming took off 6 bases at V and 13 bases at J, with 22 bases between the two ends. As DNA, the CDR3 is TGCAGCGTAATGGATTCCGGGACAAAAGTCCAGTACTTC. Protein: CSVMDSGTKVQYF.